The clone carrying this T cell receptor beta chain came up many times. The antigen remains unidentified. When naive CD8 T cells were sorted, they were gated as CD8+CD4-CCR7+CD45RA+. This entry comes from a study of molecular identifiers for immune sequencing clone quantification. Regarding the study as a whole: Highly expanded clone sizes could end up underestimated if a barcode were shared by identical TCR molecules. The share of molecules held by clones above 20 RNA copies was over 97% in effector cells and under 1% in naive cells.

V was pared by 0 bases and J by 0 bases, with 15 bases between. Germline V CDR1 and CDR2: DFQATT, SNEGSKA (reference sequence). The length of the CDR3 is 17 residues. It was with previously described methods and listed TCR primers that bulk TCR libraries were made. TCRdb passed the PCR reads through MiXCR, listing each CDR3 protein once. The table includes some 100,000 distinct CDR3 sequences, 15% to 20% detected once. The chain couples TRBV20-1 to TRBJ1-5, with TRBD1 as a possible D gene (5 bases). The TCR originated in a human donor in good health. Some libraries in this study had Jurkat cell RNA spiked in. The sequencing sample was made of naive CD8+ T cells from blood, with Jurkat cell RNA spiked in. Specified subset: FACS-sorted CD8+CD4-CCR7+CD45RA+ naive T cells. In nucleotides, the CDR3 is TGCAGTGCTAGAGATCGCGACAGTCTTCGTAGCAATCAGCCCCAGCATTTT. Residues: CSARDRDSLRSNQPQHF.